The 6 T cell receptor beta chains below were found in one sample sequenced in a study of brain T cells in children with intractable seizures. Method: immunoSEQ multiplex PCR; TCRdb's copy keeps in-frame clones and lacks some. This sample yields just under 65,000 clones, of which about 96% are seen a single time; 0.35% to 0.4% belongs to the top ten. Sequencing used peripheral blood, obtained at surgery. The receptors originated from a boy younger than two with focal cortical dysplasia and intractable seizures.

This sequence joins TRBV29-1 and TRBJ1-4, with D possibly TRBD1 on 6 matching bases. The germline gives CDR1 SQVTM, CDR2 ANQGSEA. The CDR3 is made up of 14 amino acids. The V end lost 0 bases, the J end lost 8 bases, and 13 bases lay between the germline ends. The CDR3, as DNA: TGCAGCGTTGAAGATCGAGGGGGTGAAGAAAAACTGTTTTTT. This sequence encodes CSVEDRGGEEKLFF. Full variable domain (rest looked up from reference TRBV29-1 and TRBJ1-4): SAVISQKPSRDICQRGTSLTIQCQVDSQVTMMFWYRQQPGQSLTLIATANQGSEATYESGFVIDKFPISRPNLTFSTLTVSNMSPEDSSIYLCSVEDRGGEEKLFFGSGTQLSVL.

The chain has TRBV6-6 and TRBJ1-2; the match to TRBD1 covers 7 bases. The V gene's germline CDR1 is MNHNY and CDR2 SVGAGI (reference sequence). CDR3 length equals 14 residues. Losses at the gene ends were 6 bases for V and 8 bases for J; bases not matched to a gene: 12. As DNA, the CDR3 is TGTGCCAGCAGGTCGACTCAGTCAGGGGGGGGCTACACCTTC. This encodes CASRSTQSGGGYTF.

This sequence joins TRBV9 and TRBJ1-2; 10 nucleotides line up with TRBD1. Germline V gene sequence: CDR1 SGDLS, CDR2 YYNGEE. The CDR3 loop spans 15 amino acids. Trimming at V came to 0 bases and at J to 4 bases, leaving 3 bases not matched to a gene. CDR3 region: CASSVGGQGSYGYTF. The CDR3 DNA sequence: TGTGCCAGCAGCGTAGGGGGACAGGGGTCCTATGGCTACACCTTC.

The chain uses TRBV29-1 and TRBJ2-5, with D possibly being TRBD1 or TRBD2 (6 bases each). Germline assignment: CDR1 SQVTM and CDR2 ANQGSEA. V lost 4 bases, J lost 4 bases, and 16 bases lay in between. The CDR3 covers 14 residues. Here the CDR3 reads CSVVLRGTGETQYF. CDR3 DNA sequence: TGCAGCGTTGTACTAAGGGGGACTGGAGAGACCCAGTACTTC.

The chain carries TRBV4-3 and TRBJ2-5; D tentatively reads TRBD1 or TRBD2 (7 bases each). CDR3 size: 15 residues. From germline, CDR1 is LGHNA and CDR2 YSLEER. The V end lost 3 bases, the J end lost 5 bases, and 16 bases lay between the germline ends. The CDR3 loop reads CASSQNSGGGETQYF. The CDR3 DNA follows: TGCGCCAGCAGCCAGAACTCAGGGGGAGGGGAGACCCAGTACTTC.

V gene TRBV19 combines with J gene TRBJ2-1; 10 nucleotides line up with TRBD2. Germline V CDR1 and CDR2: LNHDA, SQIVND (reference sequence). The length of the CDR3 is 16 residues. Trimming took 3 bases from V and 5 from J; bases not matched to a gene: 7. This chain's CDR3 is CASSITAGGRHNEQFF. The CDR3 DNA sequence: TGTGCCAGTAGTATTACAGCGGGAGGGAGACACAATGAGCAGTTCTTC.